Shown below are 25 T cell receptor beta chains from a single sample sequenced in a study of blood T cell repertoires in COVID-19. The protocol was immunoSEQ multiplex PCR, while the TCRdb copy is restricted to in-frame clones and leaves out a portion. Among over 400,000 clones listed, over 75% were seen once. The sequenced sample consisted of peripheral blood. These receptors were taken from a human donor in a cohort sampled during active COVID-19.

Points on this clone: Different DNA sequences within this sample yield the same CDR3. The rearrangement joins TRBV19 to TRBJ1-5; 7 bases match TRBD1. CDR3 length equals 14 residues. Germline V gives CDR1 LNHDA, CDR2 SQIVND (reference sequence). With 5 bases clipped from V and 2 bases from J, the junction kept 3 bases outside the gene matches. CDR3 protein: CASSPRGGNQPQHF. The CDR3 bases are TGTGCCAGTAGTCCCAGGGGGGGCAATCAGCCCCAGCATTTT. The full variable domain, in which reference TRBV19 and TRBJ1-5 provide the parts outside the CDR3, is DGGITQSPKYLFRKEGQNVTLSCEQNLNHDAMYWYRQDPGQGLRLIYYSQIVNDFQKGDIAEGYSVSREKKESFPLTVTSAQKNPTAFYLCASSPRGGNQPQHFGDGTRLSIL.

The genes are TRBV28 and TRBJ2-7, with TRBD1 matching over 7 bases. There are 14 residues in the CDR3. Germline CDR1 and CDR2: MDHEN and SYDVKM. After removal of 10 bases from V and 1 base from J, the junction contained 10 bases not matched to a gene. The CDR3 DNA reads TGTGCCACCCTACCGGGACAGAGTTCCTACGAGCAGTACTTC. It yields the protein CATLPGQSSYEQYF.

The chain combines TRBV19 with TRBJ1-5; D is ambiguous. Germline CDR1 reads LNHDA; CDR2 reads SQIVND (reference sequence). With 5 bases removed from V and 4 bases from J, the gap between germline ends came to 18 bases. This CDR3 is built from 16 residues. The CDR3 region has the DNA TGTGCCAGTAGTGGCTGGGCTGGGGAGGGTAATCAGCCCCAGCATTTT. Translation gives CASSGWAGEGNQPQHF.

Regarding this clone: Other nucleotide sequences from this sample produce the same CDR3. The chain has TRBV7-2 and TRBJ1-3; no firm D call. V was shortened by 0 bases and J by 4 bases, with 7 bases between the two germline ends. From germline, CDR1 is SGHTA and CDR2 FQGNSA. The CDR3 contains 14 residues. DNA of the CDR3: TGTGCCAGCAGCTTAGCCGGGTCGGGAAACACCATATATTTT. Amino acids: CASSLAGSGNTIYF.

V gene TRBV27 combines with J gene TRBJ1-1; no definite D call. Germline V gene sequence: CDR1 MNHEY, CDR2 SMNVEV (reference sequence). V was cut by 2 bases and J by 6 bases, with 10 bases left in between. The CDR3 runs 13 residues. In nucleotides, the CDR3 is TGTGCCAGCAGTTTAAGAATCGGTGCTGAAGCTTTCTTT. It yields the protein CASSLRIGAEAFF.

CDR3 DNA sequence: TGTGCCTCGACGGGGCTAGCGGGAGTTGACGAGCAGTACTTC. It is translated as CASTGLAGVDEQYF. This sequence joins TRBV30 and TRBJ2-7; 10 nucleotides align to TRBD2. Per the germline V gene, CDR1 is GTSNPN and CDR2 is SVGIG (reference sequence). The CDR3 sequence is 14 residues long. V shed 7 bases and J 5 bases; nucleotides not matched to a gene: 11.

This chain uses TRBV7-8 with TRBJ1-5; TRBD1 might be the D (5 bases). The CDR3 totals 17 residues. Germline CDR1 SGHVS, CDR2 FQNEAQ. The germline V and J ends were trimmed by 5 bases and 4 bases, with 21 bases remaining between them. The CDR3 region is CASSTRFGGVRNQPQHF. CDR3 DNA sequence: TGTGCCAGCAGCACCCGTTTCGGGGGGGTGCGGAATCAGCCCCAGCATTTT.

This chain connects TRBV7-2 to TRBJ1-2; 7 bases match TRBD1. Per germline, CDR1 SGHTA and CDR2 FQGNSA. This CDR3 has 17 amino acids. The junction had 10 bases not matched to a gene; V was cut back by 2 bases and J by 1 base. DNA of the CDR3: TGTGCCAGCAGCTTATGGTTCGGCAGGGGGAGTAACTATGGCTACACCTTC. Its protein product is CASSLWFGRGSNYGYTF.

The CDR3: CASSWDRGQGEQYF. The CDR3 DNA sequence: TGTGCCAGCAGTTGGGACAGGGGGCAGGGTGAGCAGTACTTC. This chain connects TRBV2 to TRBJ2-7; 12 bases fit TRBD1. Germline V CDR1 and CDR2: SNHLY, FYNNEI. The length of the CDR3 is 14 residues. Trimming removed 5 bases from V and 7 bases from J; junction bases left unmatched: 6. The full variable domain, its missing parts supplied by reference TRBV2 and TRBJ2-7, is EPEVTQTPSHQVTQMGQEVILRCVPISNHLYFYWYRQILGQKVEFLVSFYNNEISEKSEIFDDQFSVERPDGSNFTLKIRSTKLEDSAMYFCASSWDRGQGEQYFGPGTRLTVT.

This chain links TRBV27 with TRBJ2-3; TRBD1 is a possible D gene (6 bases). This CDR3 spans 14 amino acids. CDR1 and CDR2 (germline): MNHEY, SMNVEV (reference sequence). Trimming stripped 3 bases from V and 3 bases from J, with 10 bases between. The CDR3 spells CASSFGRGTDTQYF. In DNA form, the CDR3 reads TGTGCCAGCAGTTTTGGAAGGGGGACAGATACGCAGTATTTT.

The V gene is TRBV6-5, the J gene TRBJ1-1; possible D gene TRBD1, 5 bases. There are 12 residues in the CDR3. V was cut by 6 bases and J by 8 bases, with 13 bases left in between. CDR1 and CDR2 (germline): MNHEY, SVGAGI. The CDR3 loop reads CASSGGVREAFF. In DNA, the CDR3 is TGTGCCAGCAGCGGGGGGGTCAGGGAAGCTTTCTTT.

The rearrangement uses TRBV2 and TRBJ1-5; D may be TRBD1 (5 bases). With 5 bases removed from V and 3 bases from J, the gap between germline ends came to 8 bases. From germline, CDR1 is SNHLY and CDR2 FYNNEI. This CDR3 has 13 amino acids. DNA of the CDR3: TGTGCCAGCAGTCAGGGCCCCAATCAGCCCCAGCATTTT. Translated: CASSQGPNQPQHF.

The rearrangement links TRBV5-1 to TRBJ1-1; 9 nucleotides match TRBD1. This CDR3 has 17 residues. Germline V gene lookup returns CDR1 SGHRS and CDR2 YFSETQ. With 4 bases clipped from V and 0 bases from J, the junction kept 10 bases outside the gene matches. CDR3 amino acids: CASSPWTGEKLNTEAFF. For the CDR3, the DNA is TGCGCCAGCAGCCCCTGGACAGGGGAAAAGTTGAACACTGAAGCTTTCTTT.

The chain links TRBV6-4 to TRBJ1-2, with 8 bases that match TRBD1. V gave up 5 bases and J gave up 8 bases; unmatched junction bases: 7. The CDR3 consists of 13 residues. The germline gives CDR1 MRHNA, CDR2 SNTAGT. CDR3 DNA: TGTGCCAGCAGTACAGGGGGTCTAAAGGGCTACACCTTC. It specifies CASSTGGLKGYTF.

This clone was seen only once. The chain carries TRBV4-1 and TRBJ2-5; D unclear. Per germline, CDR1 MGHRA and CDR2 YSYEKL. The CDR3 sequence is 13 residues long. Trimming took 1 base from V and 0 from J, leaving 3 bases between them. DNA of the CDR3: TGCGCCAGCAGCCAAGGCGACCAAGAGACCCAGTACTTC. As protein: CASSQGDQETQYF.

The chain combines TRBV5-1 with TRBJ2-1, with 11 bases aligning to TRBD2. With V trimmed by 4 bases and J by 4 bases, 10 bases remained unmatched. Germline V lookup: CDR1 SGHRS, CDR2 YFSETQ. The CDR3 extends over 17 amino acids. In nucleotides, the CDR3 is TGCGCCAGCAGCGCCTCACTAGCGGGGGATGGGTACAATGAGCAGTTCTTC. It yields the protein CASSASLAGDGYNEQFF.

This chain connects TRBV12-5 to TRBJ1-1; tentatively, D is TRBD1 (5 bases). This CDR3 spans 16 amino acids. Trimming removed 0 bases at V and 1 base at J, with 12 bases between. The germline V gene encodes CDR1 LGHNT and CDR2 FRNRAP. The CDR3 reads CASGLVPLQGNTEAFF. As DNA, the CDR3 is TGTGCTAGTGGTTTGGTCCCCTTGCAGGGGAACACTGAAGCTTTCTTT. Full variable domain (missing parts from reference TRBV12-5 and TRBJ1-1): DARVTQTPRHKVTEMGQEVTMRCQPILGHNTVFWYRQTMMQGLELLAYFRNRAPLDDSGMPKDRFSAEMPDATLATLKIQPSEPRDSAVYFCASGLVPLQGNTEAFFGQGTRLTVV.

The chain recombines TRBV19 with TRBJ2-2, with D perhaps matching TRBD2 (6 bases). The CDR3 spans 17 residues. In germline, CDR1 is LNHDA, CDR2 SQIVND (reference sequence). V lost 1 base and J 5 bases, leaving 17 bases between the germline ends. CDR3: CASSIGGGVRGTGELFF. In nucleotides, the CDR3 is TGTGCCAGTAGTATAGGAGGAGGGGTGCGTGGGACCGGGGAGCTGTTTTTT. Filled out from reference TRBV19 and TRBJ2-2, the complete variable domain reads DGGITQSPKYLFRKEGQNVTLSCEQNLNHDAMYWYRQDPGQGLRLIYYSQIVNDFQKGDIAEGYSVSREKKESFPLTVTSAQKNPTAFYLCASSIGGGVRGTGELFFGEGSRLTVL.

The CDR3, as DNA: TGCGCCAGCAGCTTGGGGCTAGCGGTGGGATACAATGAGCAGTTCTTC. Protein sequence: CASSLGLAVGYNEQFF. V and J are TRBV5-1 and TRBJ2-1; 7 nucleotides agree with TRBD2. The V and J ends lost 0 bases and 4 bases, in that order; junction bases with no gene match: 7. In germline, CDR1 is SGHRS, CDR2 YFSETQ. The CDR3 extends over 16 amino acids.

V usage is TRBV15 and J usage is TRBJ1-3; tentatively, D is TRBD1 (6 bases). The CDR3 has 16 residues. The V end was cut by 1 base, the J end by 0 bases, with 10 bases between. Germline assignment: CDR1 LNHNV and CDR2 YYDKDF (reference sequence). The CDR3 protein is CATSRGGQLSGNTIYF. DNA for the CDR3: TGTGCCACCAGCAGAGGAGGACAGCTCTCTGGAAACACCATATATTTT.

This clone has a single count. V gene TRBV29-1 combines with J gene TRBJ2-2; TRBD1 is a possible D gene (5 bases). Per the germline V gene, CDR1 is SQVTM and CDR2 is ANQGSEA. Trimming shortened V by 4 bases and J by 5 bases, and 14 bases separated the two germline ends. The CDR3 length is 14 residues. The CDR3 bases are TGCAGCGTTGGGGCAGGGTTAAGTACCGGGGAGCTGTTTTTT. As protein: CSVGAGLSTGELFF.

The chain links TRBV6-5 to TRBJ1-2; no clear D. The CDR3 has 13 amino acids. From germline, CDR1 is MNHEY and CDR2 SVGAGI. Between the trimmed V and J ends, which lost 5 bases and 4 bases, there was a span of 11 bases. The CDR3, as DNA: TGTGCCAGCAGTAATCTCGAGTCCTATGGCTACACCTTC. It encodes CASSNLESYGYTF.

V and J are TRBV6-5 and TRBJ1-2; 10 bases align to TRBD1. In germline, CDR1 is MNHEY, CDR2 SVGAGI. CDR3 size: 16 residues. J gave up 4 bases and V 2 bases, and 7 bases lay outside the gene matches. CDR3 bases: TGTGCCAGCAGTTACCCACCGGGACAGGGGATCTATGGCTACACCTTC. As protein: CASSYPPGQGIYGYTF.

The rearrangement links TRBV24-1 to TRBJ1-2, with 7 bases fitting TRBD1. The junction had 6 bases not matched to a gene; V was cut back by 4 bases and J by 5 bases. This CDR3 is built from 14 residues. The germline V gene has CDR1 KGHDR and CDR2 SFDVKD. Written as DNA, the CDR3 is TGTGCCACCAGTGAGACAGGGTTAGGGTATGGCTACACCTTC. It is translated as CATSETGLGYGYTF.

The V call is TRBV10-3, the J call TRBJ2-5; 12 bases line up with TRBD2. CDR3 length equals 17 residues. Looked up from germline, CDR1 is ENHRY and CDR2 is SYGVKD. The V segment lost 6 bases and the J segment 4 bases; nucleotides outside the gene matches: 12. The CDR3: CAISTLAGGPSGETQYF. CDR3 coding DNA: TGTGCCATCAGCACCCTAGCGGGAGGGCCCTCGGGAGAGACCCAGTACTTC.